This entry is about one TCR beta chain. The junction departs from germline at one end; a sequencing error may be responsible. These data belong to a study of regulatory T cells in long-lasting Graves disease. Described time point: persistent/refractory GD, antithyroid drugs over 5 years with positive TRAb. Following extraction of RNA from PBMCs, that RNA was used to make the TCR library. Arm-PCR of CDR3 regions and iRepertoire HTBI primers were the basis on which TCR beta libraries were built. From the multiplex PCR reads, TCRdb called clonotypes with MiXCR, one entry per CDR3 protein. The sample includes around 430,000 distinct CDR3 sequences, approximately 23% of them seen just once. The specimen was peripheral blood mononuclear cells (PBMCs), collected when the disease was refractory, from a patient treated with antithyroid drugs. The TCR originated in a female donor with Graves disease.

The chain's CDR3 is CSASRQGARVDTEASF. The CDR3 DNA is TGCAGTGCTAGTCGACAGGGGGCTCGTGTGGACACTGAAGCTTCCTTT. The chain employs TRBV20-1 and TRBJ1-1, with TRBD1 matching over 10 bases. The germline V gene encodes CDR1 DFQATT and CDR2 SNEGSKA (reference sequence). The CDR3 covers 16 residues.